Sequencing of this T cell receptor beta chain was carried out in a study of PD-1 blockade in classical Hodgkin lymphoma (dated by TCRdb to the early 2020s). Broadly, across the study: Nivolumab dosing was 3 mg/kg intravenously every 2 weeks, continuing until either disease progression or unacceptable toxicity. To define a peripheral blood immune signature of response to PD-1 blockade in classical Hodgkin lymphoma, the study combined TCR beta sequencing with CyTOF. Overall results and qualifications from the work: The study covered only a single clinical trial cohort, and the causes of the repertoire differences, possibly disease activity or prior therapy, were still not defined. Baseline TCR diversity was reported as lower in newly diagnosed patients than in healthy donors, and lower still in relapsed/refractory patients. Lower diversity was seen in patients whose nivolumab began less than 1 year after ASCT, and these patients were left out of later analyses so that immune reconstitution would not confound the results. Among trial patients, those achieving complete response had baseline diversity similar to that of newly diagnosed patients, while diversity was significantly lower in partial responders and progressors. By C4D1, a significant rise was seen in CD4+ TCR diversity but not in CD8+ TCR diversity (p=0.0027 vs p=0.16), and the rise was most apparent among complete responders (p=0.02).

Concerning this clone itself: This clone's antigen is unknown. Qualities for individual bases were not recorded, and no much larger clone is one base off.

The Qiagen DNeasy kit was used to extract genomic DNA both from unsorted PBMCs and from the negatively selected CD4+ and CD8+ fractions. Amplification of TCR beta CDR3 regions was done by immunoSEQ multiplex PCR with primers that anneal to V and J segments. A synthetic immune receptor repertoire was used to minimize amplification bias, and any remaining bias was removed computationally after sequencing. Processing in the source paper ran as follows. Custom Python scripts were used to quantify repertoire diversity as the Shannon entropy index. The unsorted, CD4+ and CD8+ repertoires were each analyzed separately, with the exception of combined analyses, where CD4+ and CD8+ sequences were merged in silico. A clone was considered expanded if an increase in frequency of at least 2-fold after treatment relative to C1D1 was found, and a pseudocount of 0.5 was applied to clones undetected at baseline. Singleton clones were defined as clones with 0 or 1 copy at C1D1, and non-singleton clones were defined as clones with 2 or more copies. By matching protein sequences in sorted samples from the same patient, clones expanded in unsorted samples were annotated as CD4+, CD8+ or unknown. Diversity changes from C1D1 to C4D1 were tested in paired samples using Wilcoxon tests. Imported from immuneACCESS, the table was reduced by TCRdb to in-frame sequences with V and J called. These copies leave out some clones; in studies compared against another copy, an unresolved V gene accounts for under half, and the cause of the remainder is not known. V, J and clone size reflect that table, while D and trimming were determined from the DNA. The sample table holds about 41,000 clones, of which approximately 83% were seen once. The ten largest account for around 24% of the sample.

Interpreted using the paper, the time point label stands for: cycle 1 day 1 (C1D1), immediately before nivolumab initiation. Every trial patient had relapsed following autologous stem cell transplantation, and prior brentuximab vedotin exposure was what differed among cohorts A, B and C. The trial cohort included some 53 patients with relapsed/refractory classical Hodgkin lymphoma, and each patient had a best overall response of complete response, partial response or progressive disease. Single-agent nivolumab was administered to trial patients in the multi-cohort phase II CheckMate 205 trial. An independent review committee assessed best overall response by applying the 2007 International Working Group response criteria. Trial PBMCs were obtained immediately prior to nivolumab initiation (C1D1) and on therapy at cycle 2 day 1 and cycle 4 day 1. Peripheral blood was collected in 8 mL Vacutainer Cell Preparation Tubes, from which PBMCs were isolated by centrifugation and then cryopreserved.

Here the sequenced sample was peripheral blood mononuclear cells (PBMCs), taken at baseline. This TCR derives from a human donor with classical Hodgkin lymphoma.

The CDR3 reads as follows: CASRKRELSGELFF. Read as DNA, the sequence is TGTGCCAGCAGAAAGCGGGAGTTGAGCGGGGAGCTGTTTTTT. The chain uses TRBV28 and TRBJ2-2, with TRBD2 matching 8 junction bases. Taken from the germline V gene, the CDR1 and CDR2 loops are MDHEN and SYDVKM. Its CDR3 holds 14 amino acids, cysteine through phenylalanine. Only CDR3 DNA is held: 42 bases, read in frame from base 1. V is cut back by 6 bases and J by 7 bases, with 7 bases in the junction unmatched.